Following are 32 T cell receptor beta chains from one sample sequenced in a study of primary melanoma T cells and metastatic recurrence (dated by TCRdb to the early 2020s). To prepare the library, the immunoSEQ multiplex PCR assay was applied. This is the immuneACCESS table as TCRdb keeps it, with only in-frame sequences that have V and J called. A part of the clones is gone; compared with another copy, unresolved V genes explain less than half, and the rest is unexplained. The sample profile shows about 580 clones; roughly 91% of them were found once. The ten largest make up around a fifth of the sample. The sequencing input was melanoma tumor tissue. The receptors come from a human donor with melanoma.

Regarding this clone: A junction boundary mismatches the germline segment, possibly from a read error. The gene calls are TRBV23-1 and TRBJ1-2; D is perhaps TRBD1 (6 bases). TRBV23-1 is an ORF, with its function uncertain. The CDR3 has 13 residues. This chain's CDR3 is CASSQSGVYGYTF. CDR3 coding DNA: TGCGCCAGCAGCCAATCAGGGGTTTATGGCTACACCTTC.

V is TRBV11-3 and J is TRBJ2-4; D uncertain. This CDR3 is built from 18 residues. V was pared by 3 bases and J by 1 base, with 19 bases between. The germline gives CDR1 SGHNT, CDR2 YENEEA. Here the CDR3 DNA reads TGTGCCAGCAGCTTCAGTCCGGGCTCGGATTTGGCCAAAAACATTCAGTACTTC. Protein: CASSFSPGSDLAKNIQYF. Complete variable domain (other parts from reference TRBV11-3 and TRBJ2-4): EAGVVQSPRYKIIEKKQPVAFWCNPISGHNTLYWYLQNLGQGPELLIRYENEEAVDDSQLPKDRFSAERLKGVDSTLKIQPAELGDSAVYLCASSFSPGSDLAKNIQYFGAGTRLSVL.

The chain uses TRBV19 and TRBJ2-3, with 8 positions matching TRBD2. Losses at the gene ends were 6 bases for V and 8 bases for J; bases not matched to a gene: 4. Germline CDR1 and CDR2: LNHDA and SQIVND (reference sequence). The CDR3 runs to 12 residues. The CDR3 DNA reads TGTGCCAGTAGCGAACGGGGGGGTACGCAGTATTTT. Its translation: CASSERGGTQYF.

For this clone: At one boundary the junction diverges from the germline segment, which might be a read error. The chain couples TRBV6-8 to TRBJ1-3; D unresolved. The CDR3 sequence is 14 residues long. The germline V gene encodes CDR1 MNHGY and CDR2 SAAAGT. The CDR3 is CASRFPGIGNTIYF. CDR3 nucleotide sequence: TGTGCCAGCCGCTTTCCGGGGATTGGAAACACTATATATTTT.

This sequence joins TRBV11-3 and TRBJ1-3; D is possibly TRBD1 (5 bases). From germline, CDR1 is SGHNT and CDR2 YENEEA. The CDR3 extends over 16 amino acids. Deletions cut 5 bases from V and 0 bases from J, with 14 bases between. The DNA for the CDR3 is TGTGCCAGCAGCCCCTCGTCCGGGACCTCTGGAAACACCATATATTTT. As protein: CASSPSSGTSGNTIYF.

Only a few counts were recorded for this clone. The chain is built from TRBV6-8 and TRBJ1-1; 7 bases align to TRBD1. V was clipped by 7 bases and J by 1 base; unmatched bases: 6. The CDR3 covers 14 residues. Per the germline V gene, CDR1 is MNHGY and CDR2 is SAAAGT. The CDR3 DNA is TGTGCCAGCAAACCAAGACAGGGGAACACTGAAGCTTTCTTT. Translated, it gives CASKPRQGNTEAFF.

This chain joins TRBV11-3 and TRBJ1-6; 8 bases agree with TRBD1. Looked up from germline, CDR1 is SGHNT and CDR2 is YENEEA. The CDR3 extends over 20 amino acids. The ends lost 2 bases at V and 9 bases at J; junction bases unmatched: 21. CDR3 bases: TGTGCCAGCAGCTTATCGTATGGGACAGGCCGCCGCACTTTCGGTTCACCCCTCCACTTT. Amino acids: CASSLSYGTGRRTFGSPLHF.

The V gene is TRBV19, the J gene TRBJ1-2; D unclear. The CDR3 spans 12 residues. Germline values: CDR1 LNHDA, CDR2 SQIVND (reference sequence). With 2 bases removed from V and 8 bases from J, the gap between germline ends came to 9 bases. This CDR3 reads CASSISESGYTF. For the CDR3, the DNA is TGTGCCAGTAGTATAAGTGAGAGCGGCTACACCTTC.

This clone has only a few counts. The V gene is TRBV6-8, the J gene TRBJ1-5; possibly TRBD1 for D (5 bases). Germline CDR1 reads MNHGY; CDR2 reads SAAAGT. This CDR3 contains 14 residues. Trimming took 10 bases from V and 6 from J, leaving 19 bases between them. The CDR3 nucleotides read TGTGCCACCCCGGACATGAGGGAAAGTCAGCCCCAGCATTTT. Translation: CATPDMRESQPQHF.

The CDR3: CASGPTGANTGELFF. CDR3 bases: TGCGCCAGCGGACCGACAGGGGCCAACACCGGGGAGCTGTTTTTT. The chain couples TRBV5-1 to TRBJ2-2; 8 bases agree with TRBD1. In germline, CDR1 is SGHRS, CDR2 YFSETQ. The CDR3 is 15 residues long. V lost 7 bases to trimming and J lost 2 bases; unmatched junction nucleotides: 7.

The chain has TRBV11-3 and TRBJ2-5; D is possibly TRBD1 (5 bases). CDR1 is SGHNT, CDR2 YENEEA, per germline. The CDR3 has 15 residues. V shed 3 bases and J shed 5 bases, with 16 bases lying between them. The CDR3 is CASSFSQGKEETQYF. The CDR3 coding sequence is TGTGCCAGCAGCTTTTCGCAGGGAAAAGAGGAGACCCAGTACTTC.

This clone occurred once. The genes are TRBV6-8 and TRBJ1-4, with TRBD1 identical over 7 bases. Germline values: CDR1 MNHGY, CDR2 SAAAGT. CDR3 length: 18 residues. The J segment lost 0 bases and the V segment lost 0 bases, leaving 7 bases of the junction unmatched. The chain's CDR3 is CASSYSFSDRATNEKLFF. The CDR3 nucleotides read TGTGCCAGCAGTTACTCTTTCAGCGACAGGGCAACTAATGAAAAACTGTTTTTT.

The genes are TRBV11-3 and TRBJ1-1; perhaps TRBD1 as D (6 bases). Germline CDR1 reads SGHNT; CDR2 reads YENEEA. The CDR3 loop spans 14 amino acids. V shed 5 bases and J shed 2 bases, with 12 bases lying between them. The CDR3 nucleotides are TGTGCCAGCAGCCCGACAGGTCGTAACACTGAAGCTTTCTTT. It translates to CASSPTGRNTEAFF.

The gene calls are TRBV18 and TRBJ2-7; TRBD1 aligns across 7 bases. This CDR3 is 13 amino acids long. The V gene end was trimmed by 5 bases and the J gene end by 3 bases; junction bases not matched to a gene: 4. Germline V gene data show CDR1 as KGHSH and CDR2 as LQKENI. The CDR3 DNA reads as TGTGCCAGCTCATCCGGGACAGACTACGAGCAGTACTTC. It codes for CASSSGTDYEQYF.

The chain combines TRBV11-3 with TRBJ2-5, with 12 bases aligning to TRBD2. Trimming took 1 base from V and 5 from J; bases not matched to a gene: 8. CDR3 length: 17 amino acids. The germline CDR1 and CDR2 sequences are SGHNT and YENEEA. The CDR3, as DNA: TGTGCCAGCAGCTTAGTGGCTAGCGGGGGGGCCCTGGAGACCCAGTACTTC. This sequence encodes CASSLVASGGALETQYF.

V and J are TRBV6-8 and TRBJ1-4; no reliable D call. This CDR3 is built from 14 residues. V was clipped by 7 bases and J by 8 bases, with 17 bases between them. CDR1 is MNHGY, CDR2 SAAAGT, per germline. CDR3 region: CASTEGTTGEKLFF. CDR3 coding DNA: TGTGCCAGCACCGAGGGCACCACGGGAGAAAAACTGTTTTTT.

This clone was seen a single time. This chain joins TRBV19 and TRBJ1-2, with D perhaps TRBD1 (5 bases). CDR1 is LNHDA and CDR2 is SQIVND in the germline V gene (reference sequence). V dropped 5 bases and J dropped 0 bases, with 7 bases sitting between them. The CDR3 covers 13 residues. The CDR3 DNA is TGTGCCAGTAGTTCGACAGCTAACTATGGCTACACCTTC. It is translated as CASSSTANYGYTF. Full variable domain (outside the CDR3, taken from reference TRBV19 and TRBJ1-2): DGGITQSPKYLFRKEGQNVTLSCEQNLNHDAMYWYRQDPGQGLRLIYYSQIVNDFQKGDIAEGYSVSREKKESFPLTVTSAQKNPTAFYLCASSSTANYGYTFGSGTRLTVV.

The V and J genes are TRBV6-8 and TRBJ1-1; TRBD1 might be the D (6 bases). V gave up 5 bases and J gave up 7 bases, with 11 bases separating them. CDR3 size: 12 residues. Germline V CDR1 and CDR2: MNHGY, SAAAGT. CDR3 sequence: CASSADRREAFF. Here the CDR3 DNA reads TGTGCCAGCAGTGCCGACAGGCGTGAAGCTTTCTTT.

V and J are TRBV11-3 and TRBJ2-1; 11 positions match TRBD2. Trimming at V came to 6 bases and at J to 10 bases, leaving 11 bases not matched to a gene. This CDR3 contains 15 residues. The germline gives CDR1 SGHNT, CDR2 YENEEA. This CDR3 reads CASSPTSGALVEQFF. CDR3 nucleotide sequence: TGTGCCAGCAGTCCGACTAGCGGGGCCCTTGTGGAGCAGTTCTTC.

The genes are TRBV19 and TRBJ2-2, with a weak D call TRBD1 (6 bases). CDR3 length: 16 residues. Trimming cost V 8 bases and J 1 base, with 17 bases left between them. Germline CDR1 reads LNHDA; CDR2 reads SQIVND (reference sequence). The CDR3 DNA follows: TGTGCCAGTGGGGGACATACCTCTTTGAACACCGGGGAGCTGTTTTTT. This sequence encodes CASGGHTSLNTGELFF.

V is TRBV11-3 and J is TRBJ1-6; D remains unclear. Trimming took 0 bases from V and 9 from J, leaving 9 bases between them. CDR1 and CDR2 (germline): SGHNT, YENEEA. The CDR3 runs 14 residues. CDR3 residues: CASSLDAGASPLHF. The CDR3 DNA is TGTGCCAGCAGCTTAGATGCAGGAGCTTCACCCCTCCACTTT.

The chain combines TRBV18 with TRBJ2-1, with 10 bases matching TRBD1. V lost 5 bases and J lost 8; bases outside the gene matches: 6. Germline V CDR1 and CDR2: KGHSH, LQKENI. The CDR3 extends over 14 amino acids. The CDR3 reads CASSMGQGRDEQFF. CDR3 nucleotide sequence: TGTGCCAGCTCAATGGGACAGGGGAGGGATGAGCAGTTCTTC.

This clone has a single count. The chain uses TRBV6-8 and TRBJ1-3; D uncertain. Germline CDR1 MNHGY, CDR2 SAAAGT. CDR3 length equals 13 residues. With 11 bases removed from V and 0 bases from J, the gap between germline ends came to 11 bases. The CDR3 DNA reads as TGTGCCGCTCGACTGTCCTCTGGAAACACCATATATTTT. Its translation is CAARLSSGNTIYF.

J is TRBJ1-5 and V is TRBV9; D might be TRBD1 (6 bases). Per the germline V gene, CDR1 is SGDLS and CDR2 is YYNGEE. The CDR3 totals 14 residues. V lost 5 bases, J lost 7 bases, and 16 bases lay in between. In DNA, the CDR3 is TGTGCCAGCAGGGCAGGGGATGGTTCGCAGCCCCAGCATTTT. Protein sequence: CASRAGDGSQPQHF.

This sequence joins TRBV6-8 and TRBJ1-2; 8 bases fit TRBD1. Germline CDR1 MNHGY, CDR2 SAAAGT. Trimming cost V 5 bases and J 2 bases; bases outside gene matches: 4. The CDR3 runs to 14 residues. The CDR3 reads CASSGNRGNYGYTF. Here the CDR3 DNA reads TGTGCCAGCAGTGGGAACAGGGGGAACTATGGCTACACCTTC.

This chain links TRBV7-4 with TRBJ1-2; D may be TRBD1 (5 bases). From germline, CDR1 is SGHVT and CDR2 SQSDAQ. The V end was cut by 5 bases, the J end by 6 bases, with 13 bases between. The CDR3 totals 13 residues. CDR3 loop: CASSPAGTHGYTF. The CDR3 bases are TGTGCCAGCAGCCCAGCTGGGACTCATGGCTACACCTTC.

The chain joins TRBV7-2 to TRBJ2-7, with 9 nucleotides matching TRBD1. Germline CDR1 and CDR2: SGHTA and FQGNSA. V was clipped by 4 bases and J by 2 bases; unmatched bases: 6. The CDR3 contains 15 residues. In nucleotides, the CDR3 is TGTGCCAGCAGCTCGCGGGGACAGGGCACCTACGAGCAGTACTTC. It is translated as CASSSRGQGTYEQYF. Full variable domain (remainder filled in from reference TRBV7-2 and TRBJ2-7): GAGVSQSPSNKVTEKGKDVELRCDPISGHTALYWYRQSLGQGLEFLIYFQGNSAPDKSGLPSDRFSAERTGGSVSTLTIQRTQQEDSAVYLCASSSRGQGTYEQYFGPGTRLTVT.

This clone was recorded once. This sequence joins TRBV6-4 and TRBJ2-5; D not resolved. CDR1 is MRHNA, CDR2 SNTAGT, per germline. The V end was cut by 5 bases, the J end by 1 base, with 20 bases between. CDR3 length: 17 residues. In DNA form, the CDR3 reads TGTGCCAGCAGTCCCGTCCCGACCATAAACTTCCAAGAGACCCAGTACTTC. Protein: CASSPVPTINFQETQYF.

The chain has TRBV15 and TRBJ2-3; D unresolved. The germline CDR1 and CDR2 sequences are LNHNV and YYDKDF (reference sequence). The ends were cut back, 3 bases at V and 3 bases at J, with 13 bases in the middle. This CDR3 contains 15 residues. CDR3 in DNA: TGTGCCACCAGCAGCGGGCCCCAGGCAACAGATACGCAGTATTTT. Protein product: CATSSGPQATDTQYF.

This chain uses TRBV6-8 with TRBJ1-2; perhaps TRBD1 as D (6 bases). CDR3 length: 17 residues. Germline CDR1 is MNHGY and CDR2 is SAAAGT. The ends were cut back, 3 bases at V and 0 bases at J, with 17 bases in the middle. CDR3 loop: CASSYRPPGAANYGYTF. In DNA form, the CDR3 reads TGTGCCAGCAGTTATCGCCCCCCGGGGGCTGCTAACTATGGCTACACCTTC.

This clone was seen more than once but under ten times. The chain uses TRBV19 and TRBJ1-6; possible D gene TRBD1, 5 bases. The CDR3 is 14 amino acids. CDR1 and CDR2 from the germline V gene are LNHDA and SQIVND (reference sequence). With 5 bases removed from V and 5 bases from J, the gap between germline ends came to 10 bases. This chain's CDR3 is CASSAAGNNSPLHF. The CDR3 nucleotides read TGTGCCAGTAGTGCGGCAGGGAATAATTCACCCCTCCACTTT.

DNA of the CDR3: TGTGCCAGCAGTTCCACAGGGATCGGGCCTGAAGCTTTCTTT. This codes for CASSSTGIGPEAFF. The chain joins TRBV28 to TRBJ1-1, with D tentatively TRBD1 (6 bases). The CDR3 runs 14 residues. Looked up from germline, CDR1 is MDHEN and CDR2 is SYDVKM. V lost 4 bases and J 6 bases, leaving 15 bases between the germline ends.